These 18 T cell receptor beta chains came from one sample sequenced in a study of tumour-infiltrating T cells in Burkitt lymphoma. Only in-frame clones appear in the TCRdb table, and some are missing; sequencing was by immunoSEQ multiplex PCR. The sample records 43,000 or so clones, about a third being singletons. Input material: tumor tissue. The source is a human donor with Burkitt lymphoma.

This clone appeared many times. The genes are TRBV27 and TRBJ2-1; no clear D. This CDR3 is built from 15 residues. CDR1 and CDR2 from the germline V gene are MNHEY and SMNVEV (reference sequence). Trimming cost V 8 bases and J 2 bases, with 16 bases left between them. CDR3 amino acids: CASQSNSRPYNEQFF. The CDR3 region has the DNA TGTGCCAGCCAGAGTAACAGCCGACCCTACAATGAGCAGTTCTTC.

CDR3 nucleotide sequence: TGTGCCAGCAGCCAGGCCAGACAGGGTGAGGGGACCCAGTACTTC. It codes for CASSQARQGEGTQYF. The genes are TRBV7-2 and TRBJ2-5, with TRBD1 identical over 7 bases. V was pared by 5 bases and J by 7 bases, with 13 bases of the junction left unmatched. CDR3 length equals 15 residues. Germline V gene data show CDR1 as SGHTA and CDR2 as FQGNSA.

This clone showed up just a few times. This chain joins TRBV5-1 and TRBJ2-5; D remains unclear. V dropped 0 bases and J dropped 1 base, with 10 bases sitting between them. This CDR3 spans 15 amino acids. CDR1 and CDR2 from the germline V gene are SGHRS and YFSETQ. As DNA, the CDR3 is TGCGCCAGCAGCTTGGCCCCGAGAACCCAAGAGACCCAGTACTTC. Translated, it gives CASSLAPRTQETQYF.

The V and J genes are TRBV5-1 and TRBJ2-3; D call uncertain. Trimming left V 4 bases short and J 7 bases short, with 7 bases between. Per germline, CDR1 SGHRS and CDR2 YFSETQ. The CDR3 runs 11 residues. CDR3 DNA sequence: TGCGCCAGCAGCGATGCCTATACGCAGTATTTT. Translating it yields CASSDAYTQYF.

The chain has TRBV5-1 and TRBJ1-2; D call uncertain. This CDR3 has 14 amino acids. Germline V gives CDR1 SGHRS, CDR2 YFSETQ. Trimming shortened V by 5 bases and J by 0 bases, and 11 bases separated the two germline ends. For the CDR3, the DNA is TGCGCCAGCAGGATTGACCCGACTAACTATGGCTACACCTTC. Encoded protein: CASRIDPTNYGYTF.

The chain combines TRBV28 with TRBJ1-4, with 7 bases fitting TRBD1. CDR3 length: 15 amino acids. V gave up 6 bases and J gave up 6 bases; unmatched junction bases: 10. Germline V CDR1 and CDR2: MDHEN, SYDVKM. CDR3 residues: CASSPQQGMDEKLFF. DNA of the CDR3: TGTGCCAGCAGCCCTCAACAGGGGATGGATGAAAAACTGTTTTTT.

This chain joins TRBV19 and TRBJ1-5; D remains unclear. Trimming shortened V by 3 bases and J by 2 bases, and 5 bases separated the two germline ends. From germline, CDR1 is LNHDA and CDR2 SQIVND (reference sequence). The CDR3 spans 13 residues. The CDR3 DNA is TGTGCCAGTAGTATTAACGGCAATCAGCCCCAGCATTTT. This codes for CASSINGNQPQHF.

This chain links TRBV2 with TRBJ2-3; 7 nucleotides match TRBD1. Germline V gives CDR1 SNHLY, CDR2 FYNNEI. Losses at the gene ends were 7 bases for V and 0 bases for J; bases not matched to a gene: 10. The CDR3 extends over 16 amino acids. CDR3: CASIRTGRSSTDTQYF. As DNA, the CDR3 is TGTGCCAGCATCCGGACAGGACGATCTAGCACAGATACGCAGTATTTT.

The J gene is TRBJ1-2, the V gene TRBV6-5; TRBD1 might be the D (5 bases). Trimming stripped 0 bases from V and 8 bases from J, with 10 bases between. Germline CDR1 reads MNHEY; CDR2 reads SVGAGI. The CDR3 totals 13 residues. The CDR3 loop is CASSYSLGTGYTF. In DNA, the CDR3 is TGTGCCAGCAGTTACTCGTTAGGGACGGGCTACACCTTC.

The chain combines TRBV5-1 with TRBJ2-3; TRBD2 is a possible D gene (5 bases). V gave up 3 bases and J gave up 2 bases, with 10 bases separating them. CDR1 is SGHRS and CDR2 is YFSETQ in the germline V gene. The length of the CDR3 is 14 residues. The CDR3 bases are TGCGCCAGCAGCTCAGGACTCCCCACAGATACGCAGTATTTT. It is translated as CASSSGLPTDTQYF.

This clone has just a few counts. This chain links TRBV18 with TRBJ2-5; possibly TRBD1 for D (6 bases). Germline V lookup: CDR1 KGHSH, CDR2 LQKENI. V was clipped by 5 bases and J by 2 bases, with 12 bases between them. This CDR3 comprises 14 residues. The CDR3 here is CASSSYREQETQYF. CDR3 bases: TGTGCCAGCTCATCCTACAGGGAGCAAGAGACCCAGTACTTC.

This rearrangement joins TRBV6-6 to TRBJ1-5; 12 bases align to TRBD1. Trimming removed 6 bases from V and 7 bases from J; junction bases left unmatched: 7. Germline assignment: CDR1 MNHNY and CDR2 SVGAGI (reference sequence). The CDR3 spans 15 residues. This CDR3 reads CASRPGTGGYQPQHF. The DNA of the CDR3 is TGTGCCAGCAGACCCGGGACAGGGGGCTACCAGCCCCAGCATTTT.

This clone was counted a few times. The chain recombines TRBV10-3 with TRBJ2-6; D uncertain. Germline V gene sequence: CDR1 ENHRY, CDR2 SYGVKD. The CDR3 sequence is 13 residues long. The V end was cut by 3 bases, the J end by 4 bases, with 4 bases between. The CDR3 sequence is CAISDAGANVLTF. CDR3 in DNA: TGTGCCATCAGTGACGCGGGGGCCAACGTCCTGACTTTC.

This chain joins TRBV7-8 and TRBJ1-2; the match to TRBD1 covers 8 bases. Germline loops: CDR1 SGHVS, CDR2 FQNEAQ. The CDR3 runs to 13 residues. The junction had 7 bases not matched to a gene; V was cut back by 5 bases and J by 8 bases. The CDR3 here is CASSLDRGRGYTF. For the CDR3, the DNA is TGTGCCAGCAGCCTAGACAGGGGAAGAGGCTACACCTTC.

CDR3 protein: CASSQGFGGVFQNTEAFF. The CDR3 DNA follows: TGCGCCAGCAGCCAAGGGTTCGGTGGAGTTTTTCAGAACACTGAAGCTTTCTTT. This chain links TRBV4-1 with TRBJ1-1; the D is unclear. The CDR3 is made up of 18 amino acids. V lost 1 base and J lost 1, with 19 bases in between. Germline CDR1 reads MGHRA; CDR2 reads YSYEKL.

V gene TRBV10-1 combines with J gene TRBJ2-2; D possibly corresponds to TRBD2 (6 bases). This CDR3 contains 15 residues. The V and J ends lost 11 bases and 0 bases respectively, with 16 bases between them. Germline loops: CDR1 WNHNN, CDR2 SYGVQD (reference sequence). The CDR3 protein is CAPRGGTPNTGELFF. The CDR3 DNA follows: TGCGCCCCCCGAGGAGGGACCCCGAACACCGGGGAGCTGTTTTTT.

The chain joins TRBV5-5 to TRBJ1-4; unclear D gene. This CDR3 contains 15 residues. V was clipped by 4 bases and J by 8 bases, with 18 bases between them. Per germline, CDR1 SGHKS and CDR2 YYEKEE (reference sequence). This chain's CDR3 is CASSPGPNTREKLFF. CDR3 coding DNA: TGTGCCAGCAGCCCAGGACCCAACACCAGGGAAAAACTGTTTTTT.

The chain employs TRBV27 and TRBJ1-5; D gene unclear. The length of the CDR3 is 12 residues. Trimming removed 3 bases at V and 6 bases at J, with 6 bases between. Germline lookup yields CDR1 MNHEY and CDR2 SMNVEV (reference sequence). CDR3 sequence reads: CASSFPGQPQHF. DNA of the CDR3: TGTGCCAGCAGTTTTCCGGGTCAGCCCCAGCATTTT.